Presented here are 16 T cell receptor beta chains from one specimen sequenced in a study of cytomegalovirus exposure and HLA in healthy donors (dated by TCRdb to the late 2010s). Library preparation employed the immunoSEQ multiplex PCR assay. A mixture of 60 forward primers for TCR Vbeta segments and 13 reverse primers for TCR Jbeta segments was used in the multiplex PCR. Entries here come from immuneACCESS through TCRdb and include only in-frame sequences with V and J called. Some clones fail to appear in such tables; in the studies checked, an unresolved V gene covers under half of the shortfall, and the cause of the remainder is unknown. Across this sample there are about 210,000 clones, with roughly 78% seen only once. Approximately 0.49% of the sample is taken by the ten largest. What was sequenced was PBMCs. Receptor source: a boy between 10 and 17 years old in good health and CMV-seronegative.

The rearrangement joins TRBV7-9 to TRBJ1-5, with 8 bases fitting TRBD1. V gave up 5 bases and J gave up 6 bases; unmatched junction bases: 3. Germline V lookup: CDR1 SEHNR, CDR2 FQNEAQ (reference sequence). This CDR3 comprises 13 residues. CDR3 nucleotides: TGTGCCAGCAGCACGACAGGGGCTCAGCCCCAGCATTTT. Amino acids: CASSTTGAQPQHF.

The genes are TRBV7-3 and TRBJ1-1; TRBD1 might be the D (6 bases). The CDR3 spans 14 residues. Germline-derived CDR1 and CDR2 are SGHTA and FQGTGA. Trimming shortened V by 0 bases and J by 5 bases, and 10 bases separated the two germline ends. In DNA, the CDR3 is TGTGCCAGCAGCTTAACTGGGGGCGAGACTGAAGCTTTCTTT. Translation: CASSLTGGETEAFF.

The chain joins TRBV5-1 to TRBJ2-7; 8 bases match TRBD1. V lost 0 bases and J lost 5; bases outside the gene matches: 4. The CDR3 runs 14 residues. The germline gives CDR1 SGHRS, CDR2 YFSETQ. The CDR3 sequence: CASSLVQGAHEQYF. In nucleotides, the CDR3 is TGCGCCAGCAGCTTGGTTCAGGGGGCCCACGAGCAGTACTTC.

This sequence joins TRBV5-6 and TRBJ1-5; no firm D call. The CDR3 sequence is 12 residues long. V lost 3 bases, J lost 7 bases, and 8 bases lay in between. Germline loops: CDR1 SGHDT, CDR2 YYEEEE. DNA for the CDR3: TGTGCCAGCAGCTCCCCTTTCCAGCCCCAGCATTTT. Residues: CASSSPFQPQHF. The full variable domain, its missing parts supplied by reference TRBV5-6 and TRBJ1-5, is DAGVTQSPTHLIKTRGQQVTLRCSPKSGHDTVSWYQQALGQGPQFIFQYYEEEERQRGNFPDRFSGHQFPNYSSELNVNALLLGDSALYLCASSSPFQPQHFGDGTRLSIL.

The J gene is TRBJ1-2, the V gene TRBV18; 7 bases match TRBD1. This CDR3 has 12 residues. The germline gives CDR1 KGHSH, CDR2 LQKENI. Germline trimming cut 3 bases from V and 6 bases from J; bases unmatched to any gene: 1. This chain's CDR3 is CASSPDRDGYTF. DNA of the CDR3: TGTGCCAGCTCACCCGACAGGGATGGCTACACCTTC.

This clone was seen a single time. CDR3 protein: CAISDSGRGTEAFF. In DNA form, the CDR3 reads TGTGCCATCAGTGATAGTGGACGGGGAACTGAAGCTTTCTTT. The rearrangement links TRBV10-3 to TRBJ1-1; no definite D call. Germline lookup yields CDR1 ENHRY and CDR2 SYGVKD. This CDR3 is 14 amino acids long. V was clipped by 3 bases and J by 5 bases, with 13 bases between them.

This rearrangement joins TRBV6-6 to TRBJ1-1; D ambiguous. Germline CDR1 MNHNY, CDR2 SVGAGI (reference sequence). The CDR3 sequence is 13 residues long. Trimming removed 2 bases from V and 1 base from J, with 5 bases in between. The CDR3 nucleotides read TGTGCCAGCAGTTACGGCAGGAACACTGAAGCTTTCTTT. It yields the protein CASSYGRNTEAFF.

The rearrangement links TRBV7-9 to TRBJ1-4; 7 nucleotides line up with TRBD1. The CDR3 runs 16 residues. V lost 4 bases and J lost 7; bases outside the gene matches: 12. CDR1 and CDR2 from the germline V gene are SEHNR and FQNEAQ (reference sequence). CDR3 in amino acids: CASSSNSRGIVEKLFF. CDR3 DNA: TGTGCCAGCAGCTCCAACTCCAGGGGGATCGTTGAAAAACTGTTTTTT.

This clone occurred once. CDR3 loop: CASSLWGEASYEQYF. CDR3 sequence (DNA): TGTGCCAGCAGCCTTTGGGGGGAGGCCTCCTACGAGCAGTACTTC. The chain is built from TRBV5-6 and TRBJ2-5, with TRBD2 as a possible D gene (6 bases). Matching the DNA end better, TRBJ2-7 makes the J call doubtful. This CDR3 is 15 amino acids long. Germline V gene data show CDR1 as SGHDT and CDR2 as YYEEEE.

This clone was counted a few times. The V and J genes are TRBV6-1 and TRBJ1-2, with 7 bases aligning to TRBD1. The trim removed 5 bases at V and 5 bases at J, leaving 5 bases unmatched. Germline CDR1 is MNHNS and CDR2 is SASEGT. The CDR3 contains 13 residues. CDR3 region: CASSSGQLYGYTF. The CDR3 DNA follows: TGTGCCAGCAGTTCGGGACAGCTTTATGGCTACACCTTC.

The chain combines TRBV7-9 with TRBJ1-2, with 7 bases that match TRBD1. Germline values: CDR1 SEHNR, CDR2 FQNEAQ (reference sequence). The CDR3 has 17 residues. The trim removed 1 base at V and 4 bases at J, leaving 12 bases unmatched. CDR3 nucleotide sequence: TGTGCCAGCAGCTTAGATACGGTACAGGGGAGGCTCTATGGCTACACCTTC. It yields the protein CASSLDTVQGRLYGYTF.

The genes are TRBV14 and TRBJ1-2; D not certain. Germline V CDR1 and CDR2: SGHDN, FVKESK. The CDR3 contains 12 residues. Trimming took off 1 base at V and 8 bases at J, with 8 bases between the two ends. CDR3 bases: TGTGCCAGCAGCCAAGCGGTGTGGGGCTACACCTTC. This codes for CASSQAVWGYTF.

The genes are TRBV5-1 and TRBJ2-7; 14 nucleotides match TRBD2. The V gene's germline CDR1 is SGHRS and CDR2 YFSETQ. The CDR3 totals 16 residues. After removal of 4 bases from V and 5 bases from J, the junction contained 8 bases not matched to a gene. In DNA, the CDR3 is TGCGCCAGCAGCACGGGACTAGCGGGGGTATCGGACGAGCAGTACTTC. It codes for CASSTGLAGVSDEQYF.

The CDR3 coding sequence is TGTGCCAGCAGCCCCTTTTCGGGGGGAACAGATACGCAGTATTTT. Its protein product is CASSPFSGGTDTQYF. The V gene is TRBV9, the J gene TRBJ2-3; 7 bases align to TRBD2. With 4 bases clipped from V and 3 bases from J, the junction kept 8 bases outside the gene matches. The germline V gene has CDR1 SGDLS and CDR2 YYNGEE. The CDR3 contains 15 residues.

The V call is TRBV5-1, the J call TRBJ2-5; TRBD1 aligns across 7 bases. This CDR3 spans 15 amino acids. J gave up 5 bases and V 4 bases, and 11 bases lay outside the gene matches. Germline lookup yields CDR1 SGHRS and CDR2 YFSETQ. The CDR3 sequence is CASSPEGRGLETQYF. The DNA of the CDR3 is TGCGCCAGCAGCCCCGAAGGAAGGGGGCTGGAGACCCAGTACTTC.

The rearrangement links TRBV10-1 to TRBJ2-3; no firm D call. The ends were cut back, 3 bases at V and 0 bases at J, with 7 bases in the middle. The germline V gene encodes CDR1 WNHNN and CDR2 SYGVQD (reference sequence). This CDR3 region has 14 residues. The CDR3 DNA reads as TGCGCCAGCAGTGACGGCGGTAGCACAGATACGCAGTATTTT. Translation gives CASSDGGSTDTQYF.